This T cell receptor (beta chain) originates from a study of vaccination and CD4 T cells after COVID-19. Comment on this clonotype: Antigen: not known.

After removal of 6 bases from V and 1 base from J, the junction contained 6 bases not matched to a gene. Germline values: CDR1 SGHTA, CDR2 FQGTGA. The CDR3 has 15 amino acids. Treatment denoted: approximately nine-day PBMC culture with coronavirus spike peptide pools or control peptides (ViraFEST assay). With the Oncomine TCR Beta short-read assay, DNA from cultured CD4+ T cells was sequenced. Using its own MiXCR run on the PCR reads, TCRdb lists one record per CDR3 protein. The table lists 15,000 to 20,000 distinct CDR3 sequences, approximately 71% of them singletons. Specimen: CD4+ T cells from blood, cultured in vitro. The chain combines TRBV7-3 with TRBJ1-1; 9 bases are a match to TRBD1. This TCR was sampled from a human donor who had recovered from COVID-19. The CDR3 DNA follows: TGTGCCAGCAGGCGGACAGGGGTGTCGAACACTGAAGCTTTCTTT. This translates into CASRRTGVSNTEAFF.